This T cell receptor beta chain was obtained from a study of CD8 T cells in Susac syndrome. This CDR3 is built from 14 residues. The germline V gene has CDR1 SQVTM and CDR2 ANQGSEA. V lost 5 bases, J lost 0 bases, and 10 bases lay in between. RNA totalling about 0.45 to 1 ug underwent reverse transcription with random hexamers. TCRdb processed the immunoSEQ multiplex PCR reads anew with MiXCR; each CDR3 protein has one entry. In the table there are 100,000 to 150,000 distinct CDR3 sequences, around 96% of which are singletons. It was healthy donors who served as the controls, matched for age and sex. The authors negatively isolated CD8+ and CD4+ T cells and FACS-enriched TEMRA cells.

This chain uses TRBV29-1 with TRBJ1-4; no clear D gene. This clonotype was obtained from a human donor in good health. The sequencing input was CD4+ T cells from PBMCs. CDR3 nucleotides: TGCAGCGTTACCCAAGGGTCAACTAATGAAAAACTGTTTTTT. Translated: CSVTQGSTNEKLFF.